The source of this T cell receptor beta chain is a study of T cells in Graves' hyperthyroidism and ophthalmopathy. On the study more broadly: Peripheral blood was taken when the disease was first diagnosed, before any treatment began.

Trimming pared 1 base from V and 9 bases from J, leaving 10 bases between. The V gene's germline CDR1 is SGHTA and CDR2 FQGNSA. The CDR3 consists of 13 residues. RNA transcripts were the template for amplifying TCR beta CDR3 regions. Initially, a first-round RT-PCR of the TCR CDR3 employed the HTBI primer set. One entry per CDR3 protein, called by TCRdb with MiXCR from the multiplex PCR reads. The data hold around 260,000 distinct CDR3 sequences, with approximately 26% observed a single time. Patients aged 18 to 65 had newly diagnosed hyperthyroidism of under 2 months' duration. Diagnoses rested on clinical symptoms, serum thyroxine and TRAb, thyroid ultrasound and orbital computed tomography. There are many counts of this clonotype.

The clonotype was recovered from a man in his forties with Graves' hyperthyroidism that later progressed to Graves' ophthalmopathy. The rearrangement links TRBV7-2 to TRBJ1-5; D is ambiguous. Specimen: blood. DNA of the CDR3: TGTGCCAGCAGCTTAGGATCGGTGGTGCCCCAGCATTTT. Translated: CASSLGSVVPQHF.